The 29 T cell receptor beta chains given below trace back to one sample, sequenced in a study of blood T cell repertoires in COVID-19. Profiled with immunoSEQ multiplex PCR; TCRdb holds only in-frame clones, not every one. Of approximately 230,000 clones listed, about 80% are singletons. Sequences were obtained from PBMCs or T cells enriched from blood (not recorded which). These receptors came from a man aged 35 to 55 who had recovered from COVID-19.

V gene TRBV2 combines with J gene TRBJ2-7, with 8 positions matching TRBD1. Trimming cost V 6 bases and J 0 bases; bases outside gene matches: 4. The CDR3 consists of 14 residues. Germline V gene data show CDR1 as SNHLY and CDR2 as FYNNEI. CDR3: CASSPQGVSYEQYF. DNA for the CDR3: TGTGCCAGCAGCCCACAGGGGGTCTCCTACGAGCAGTACTTC.

This chain joins TRBV6-6 and TRBJ1-2, with 7 bases that match TRBD1. CDR3 length: 14 residues. CDR1 is MNHNY and CDR2 is SVGAGI in the germline V gene (reference sequence). V lost 0 bases to trimming and J lost 8 bases; unmatched junction nucleotides: 6. CDR3 DNA: TGTGCCAGCAGTTACTCCCCGACAGGGCAGGGCTACACCTTC. The encoded protein is CASSYSPTGQGYTF.

The chain uses TRBV29-1 and TRBJ2-3, with D perhaps TRBD1 (5 bases). The CDR3 consists of 12 residues. Germline V lookup: CDR1 SQVTM, CDR2 ANQGSEA. Trimming stripped 2 bases from V and 6 bases from J, with 9 bases between. CDR3 DNA: TGCAGCGTTGAAATGGGGCCGGATACGCAGTATTTT. As protein: CSVEMGPDTQYF.

A few counts support this clone. This rearrangement joins TRBV24-1 to TRBJ2-7; perhaps TRBD2 as D (5 bases). The germline V gene has CDR1 KGHDR and CDR2 SFDVKD. V was clipped by 4 bases and J by 6 bases, with 12 bases between them. The CDR3 totals 13 residues. In nucleotides, the CDR3 is TGTGCCACCAGTGACCCGCGCGGGCTCGAGCAGTACTTC. Its translation: CATSDPRGLEQYF.

The CDR3 coding sequence is TGTGCCAGCAGCTTAGGGCCCTTACAGTCGAGTTCACCCCTCCACTTT. It yields the protein CASSLGPLQSSSPLHF. This chain connects TRBV7-2 to TRBJ1-6; D is unresolved. CDR1 SGHTA and CDR2 FQGNSA come from the germline V gene. The CDR3 loop spans 16 amino acids. Deletions cut 1 base from V and 9 bases from J, with 16 bases between.

The chain is built from TRBV19 and TRBJ2-7, with D possibly being TRBD2 (6 bases). Germline CDR1 reads LNHDA; CDR2 reads SQIVND (reference sequence). This CDR3 contains 15 residues. V lost 6 bases, J lost 6 bases, and 21 bases lay in between. CDR3: CASSVLFVRGGEQYF. CDR3 nucleotides: TGTGCCAGTAGCGTCTTGTTCGTAAGGGGAGGCGAGCAGTACTTC.

The CDR3 DNA reads TGTGCCAGTAGTGCATGGGGACAGCCACGCGGGCAGTACTTC. Translation gives CASSAWGQPRGQYF. The chain has TRBV19 and TRBJ2-7; TRBD1 matches at 7 bases. Germline loops: CDR1 LNHDA, CDR2 SQIVND (reference sequence). The V and J ends lost 5 bases and 9 bases, in that order; junction bases with no gene match: 13. The CDR3 covers 14 residues.

This clone has a single count. The J gene is TRBJ1-1, the V gene TRBV5-4; 7 nucleotides agree with TRBD1. The junction had 7 bases not matched to a gene; V was cut back by 1 base and J by 4 bases. CDR3 size: 15 residues. Germline CDR1 reads SGHNT; CDR2 reads YYREEE (reference sequence). Written as DNA, the CDR3 is TGTGCCAGCAGCTTGAGACAGGGTAGCTCCACTGAAGCTTTCTTT. This sequence encodes CASSLRQGSSTEAFF.

The rearrangement uses TRBV4-2 and TRBJ1-1, with D unclear. V was clipped by 4 bases and J by 1 base, with 13 bases between them. CDR3 length equals 15 residues. Germline V lookup: CDR1 LGHNA, CDR2 YNFKEQ. Here the CDR3 DNA reads TGTGCCAGCAGCCTACCCGGTCGGGAGAACACTGAAGCTTTCTTT. Protein sequence: CASSLPGRENTEAFF.

The sample holds one count of this clone. V gene TRBV20-1 combines with J gene TRBJ2-2, with D unclear. This CDR3 region has 11 residues. Germline V gene lookup returns CDR1 DFQATT and CDR2 SNEGSKA (reference sequence). With 3 bases removed from V and 5 bases from J, the gap between germline ends came to 4 bases. CDR3 loop: CSASGTGELFF. The CDR3 nucleotides are TGCAGTGCTAGCGGGACCGGGGAGCTGTTTTTT.

V and J are TRBV18 and TRBJ2-1, with unresolved D. Germline V gene lookup returns CDR1 KGHSH and CDR2 LQKENI. V was trimmed by 1 base and J by 4 bases, leaving 8 bases between them. The CDR3 extends over 14 amino acids. The CDR3 protein is CASSPRQAYNEQFF. The CDR3, as DNA: TGTGCCAGCTCACCACGGCAGGCATACAATGAGCAGTTCTTC.

The gene calls are TRBV15 and TRBJ2-7, with TRBD2 matching 8 bases. The V and J ends lost 0 bases and 2 bases, in that order; junction bases with no gene match: 6. CDR3 size: 16 residues. CDR1 is LNHNV, CDR2 YYDKDF, per germline (reference sequence). This chain's CDR3 is CATSRELAGGAYEQYF. DNA for the CDR3: TGTGCCACCAGCAGAGAACTGGCGGGAGGAGCCTACGAGCAGTACTTC.

The gene calls are TRBV11-2 and TRBJ2-2; 7 bases match TRBD1. CDR1 and CDR2 (germline): SGHAT, FQNNGV. V shed 5 bases and J 1 base; nucleotides not matched to a gene: 4. CDR3 length equals 15 residues. CDR3 sequence reads: CASSPRQGNTGELFF. CDR3 sequence (DNA): TGTGCCAGCAGCCCGCGACAGGGGAACACCGGGGAGCTGTTTTTT.

V usage is TRBV6-5 and J usage is TRBJ2-7, with D perhaps matching TRBD2 (5 bases). The CDR3 has 14 amino acids. Trimming took off 0 bases at V and 3 bases at J, with 9 bases between the two ends. In germline, CDR1 is MNHEY, CDR2 SVGAGI. In DNA form, the CDR3 reads TGTGCCAGCAGTTACTCTTCACTAGTCTACGAGCAGTACTTC. Residues: CASSYSSLVYEQYF.

The chain is built from TRBV6-2 or TRBV6-3 and TRBJ1-1; TRBD1 might be the D (5 bases). V shed 2 bases and J shed 5 bases, with 12 bases lying between them. The CDR3 runs to 14 residues. Per germline, CDR1 MNHEY and CDR2 SVGEGT. The CDR3 region has the DNA TGTGCCAGCAGTTACCGGCAGGGCTGGACTGAAGCTTTCTTT. This translates into CASSYRQGWTEAFF.

The table lists this clone with a count of one. This sequence joins TRBV5-1 and TRBJ1-1; D gene unclear. Germline V gene data show CDR1 as SGHRS and CDR2 as YFSETQ. Trimming cost V 0 bases and J 1 base, with 7 bases left between them. This CDR3 spans 14 amino acids. The CDR3 is CASSLGGSNTEAFF. The DNA for the CDR3 is TGCGCCAGCAGCTTGGGAGGGTCGAACACTGAAGCTTTCTTT.

The chain combines TRBV25-1 with TRBJ2-5; the match to TRBD2 covers 9 bases. This CDR3 contains 16 residues. Per the germline V gene, CDR1 is MGHDK and CDR2 is SYGVNS. Unmatched junction bases numbered 10, after V lost 3 bases and J lost 5 bases. The DNA for the CDR3 is TGTGCCAGCAGTGAGAGGACTAGCGTATACGGGGAGACCCAGTACTTC. Translated, it gives CASSERTSVYGETQYF.

The rearrangement joins TRBV4-1 to TRBJ2-1, with 10 positions matching TRBD2. The J segment lost 7 bases and the V segment lost 2 bases, leaving 5 bases of the junction unmatched. Germline-derived CDR1 and CDR2 are MGHRA and YSYEKL. The length of the CDR3 is 15 residues. The CDR3 here is CASSQQVAGGNEQFF. The CDR3 bases are TGCGCCAGCAGCCAACAAGTAGCGGGGGGAAATGAGCAGTTCTTC.

The chain uses TRBV6-5 and TRBJ1-5; D possibly corresponds to TRBD1 (6 bases). CDR3 size: 15 residues. Germline CDR1 and CDR2: MNHEY and SVGAGI. V lost 7 bases and J 0 bases, leaving 13 bases between the germline ends. The chain's CDR3 is CASKTGTNSNQPQHF. CDR3 DNA: TGTGCCAGCAAAACCGGGACAAATAGCAATCAGCCCCAGCATTTT.

This chain connects TRBV5-4 to TRBJ2-1, with a possible D match to TRBD2 (6 bases). Germline CDR1 SGHNT, CDR2 YYREEE (reference sequence). The CDR3 runs to 14 residues. V lost 0 bases and J lost 8, with 12 bases in between. The DNA for the CDR3 is TGTGCCAGCAGCTTGGTCGGGAGACGGTATGAGCAGTTCTTC. It yields the protein CASSLVGRRYEQFF. Variable domain in full (rest from reference TRBV5-4 and TRBJ2-1): ETGVTQSPTHLIKTRGQQVTLRCSSQSGHNTVSWYQQALGQGPQFIFQYYREEENGRGNFPPRFSGLQFPNYSSELNVNALELDDSALYLCASSLVGRRYEQFFGPGTRLTVL.

This clone was seen just once. The genes are TRBV5-4 and TRBJ2-3; TRBD2 matches at 15 bases. The V and J ends lost 4 bases and 5 bases, in that order; junction bases with no gene match: 5. In germline, CDR1 is SGHNT, CDR2 YYREEE (reference sequence). The CDR3 contains 16 residues. CDR3 DNA sequence: TGTGCCAGCAGCCGGACTAGCGGGAGGGCCGTAGATACGCAGTATTTT. Translated: CASSRTSGRAVDTQYF. The full variable domain, in which reference TRBV5-4 and TRBJ2-3 provide the parts outside the CDR3, is ETGVTQSPTHLIKTRGQQVTLRCSSQSGHNTVSWYQQALGQGPQFIFQYYREEENGRGNFPPRFSGLQFPNYSSELNVNALELDDSALYLCASSRTSGRAVDTQYFGPGTRLTVL.

V and J are TRBV5-4 and TRBJ1-3; a possible D gene is TRBD1 (5 bases). Germline V gives CDR1 SGHNT, CDR2 YYREEE (reference sequence). V lost 3 bases and J lost 0, with 13 bases in between. The CDR3 has 16 residues. In DNA, the CDR3 is TGTGCCAGCAGCTCGGACACAGGCACCTCTGGAAACACCATATATTTT. This sequence encodes CASSSDTGTSGNTIYF.

The chain recombines TRBV7-2 with TRBJ1-2; D gene unclear. This CDR3 spans 13 amino acids. Germline loops: CDR1 SGHTA, CDR2 FQGNSA. V was pared by 1 base and J by 7 bases, with 10 bases between. CDR3 protein: CASSLVARAGYTF. CDR3 in DNA: TGTGCCAGCAGCTTAGTTGCGAGGGCTGGCTACACCTTC.

This clone was detected ten times or more. The J gene is TRBJ2-1, the V gene TRBV2; 9 positions agree with TRBD2. With V trimmed by 6 bases and J by 0 bases, 9 bases remained unmatched. This CDR3 contains 17 residues. Germline loops: CDR1 SNHLY, CDR2 FYNNEI. CDR3 in DNA: TGTGCCAGCAGCAAGGGACTAGCTTCAAGCTCCTACAATGAGCAGTTCTTC. It encodes CASSKGLASSSYNEQFF.

The chain links TRBV29-1 to TRBJ1-2, with 10 bases matching TRBD1. Germline CDR1 is SQVTM and CDR2 is ANQGSEA. Trimming cost V 3 bases and J 4 bases; bases outside gene matches: 8. This CDR3 comprises 15 residues. The CDR3 sequence is CSVETPGQGSYGYTF. The CDR3 nucleotides read TGCAGCGTTGAGACTCCGGGACAGGGGAGCTATGGCTACACCTTC. Full variable domain (rest looked up from reference TRBV29-1 and TRBJ1-2): SAVISQKPSRDICQRGTSLTIQCQVDSQVTMMFWYRQQPGQSLTLIATANQGSEATYESGFVIDKFPISRPNLTFSTLTVSNMSPEDSSIYLCSVETPGQGSYGYTFGSGTRLTVV.

The genes are TRBV10-3 and TRBJ2-3; 11 bases match TRBD2. Germline CDR1 reads ENHRY; CDR2 reads SYGVKD. This CDR3 has 20 residues. The ends lost 0 bases at V and 1 base at J; junction bases unmatched: 12. The CDR3 region has the DNA TGTGCCATCAGTGAGTCGCCGGGTAGCGGGAGGGGCGTGGGCACAGATACGCAGTATTTT. It yields the protein CAISESPGSGRGVGTDTQYF.

The genes are TRBV6-2 or TRBV6-3 and TRBJ1-5, with 10 nucleotides matching TRBD1. Unmatched junction bases numbered 7, after V lost 5 bases and J lost 9 bases. Per germline, CDR1 MNHEY and CDR2 SVGEGT. CDR3 length equals 14 residues. DNA for the CDR3: TGTGCCAGCAGTGACCGGGACAGGGGATCGCCCCAGCATTTT. Translated: CASSDRDRGSPQHF.

The chain has TRBV30 and TRBJ1-2; 9 bases are a match to TRBD1. This CDR3 has 13 residues. V trimming: 3 bases; J trimming: 8 bases; junction bases outside the gene matches: 7. From germline, CDR1 is GTSNPN and CDR2 SVGIG (reference sequence). CDR3 loop: CAWRATGGGGYTF. The CDR3, as DNA: TGTGCCTGGAGGGCGACAGGGGGAGGGGGCTACACCTTC.

The chain links TRBV29-1 to TRBJ1-2; the D gene is possibly TRBD1 (5 bases). This CDR3 has 12 amino acids. Germline lookup yields CDR1 SQVTM and CDR2 ANQGSEA. V lost 4 bases to trimming and J lost 7 bases, with 13 bases between them. The CDR3 spells CSVGRGAPGYTF. The DNA for the CDR3 is TGCAGCGTTGGACGCGGGGCGCCTGGCTACACCTTC.